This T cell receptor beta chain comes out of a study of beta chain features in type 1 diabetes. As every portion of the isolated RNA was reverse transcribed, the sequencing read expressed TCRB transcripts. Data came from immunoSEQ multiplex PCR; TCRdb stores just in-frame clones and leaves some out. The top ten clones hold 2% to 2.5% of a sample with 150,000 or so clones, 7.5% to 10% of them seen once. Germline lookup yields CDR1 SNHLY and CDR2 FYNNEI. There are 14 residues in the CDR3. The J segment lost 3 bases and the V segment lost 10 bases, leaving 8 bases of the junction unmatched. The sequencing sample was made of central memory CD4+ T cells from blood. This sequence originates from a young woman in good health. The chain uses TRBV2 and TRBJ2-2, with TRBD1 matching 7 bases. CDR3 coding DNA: TGTGCCACCCTGGGGACAGAATACACCGGGGAGCTGTTTTTT. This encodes CATLGTEYTGELFF.